This T cell receptor (beta chain) was recovered during a study of T-cell memory formation after mild COVID-19. The CDR3 covers 13 residues. CDR1 LNHDA and CDR2 SQIVND come from the germline V gene (reference sequence). V lost 2 bases to trimming and J lost 7 bases, with 11 bases between them. General study findings and limits: The appearance of some responding clones in pre-infection memory suggested that cross-reactive memory joined.

cDNA libraries for TCR alpha and TCR beta, carrying sample barcodes and UMIs, came from 5'RACE with constant-segment primers. Each CDR3 protein gets one entry after TCRdb re-called the 5' RACE reads with MiXCR. The table lists 280,000 or so distinct CDR3 sequences, approximately 8% of them singletons. A word on this clonotype: The antigen is undetermined.

The material sequenced was PBMCs or a T cell subset sorted from them (not recorded which). The genes are TRBV19 and TRBJ1-2, with no clear D. This sequence was found in a man aged 18 to 30 who had mild COVID-19 (a few samples of this study predate the infection). Cell type and time point are not known. For the CDR3, the DNA is TGTGCCAGTAGTATACGGTTCCGCGGTGGCTACACCTTC. It is translated as CASSIRFRGGYTF.